Listed below are T cell receptor beta chains from one sample, sequenced in a study of lymphopenia after photon versus proton radiotherapy. Method: immunoSEQ multiplex PCR; TCRdb's copy keeps in-frame clones and lacks some. The data hold more than 70,000 clones, with over 70% observed a single time. This material consisted of peripheral blood, taken from a patient treated with proton-based radiotherapy. The source of these receptors is a man aged 55 to 70 with pancreatic cancer. CDR3s leave out the opening cysteine and the closing phenylalanine or tryptophan.

cdr3_length: 10
v_call: TRBV5-6
j_call: TRBJ2-5
cdr3_aa: ASSLNLETQY

cdr3_length: 10
v_call: TRBV6-1
j_call: TRBJ1-5
cdr3_aa: ASSVTGQPQH

cdr3_length: 12
v_call: TRBV27
j_call: NA
cdr3_aa: ASSRADPPYEQY

cdr3_length: 12
v_call: TRBV4-2
j_call: TRBJ1-5
cdr3_aa: ASSQETQGQPQH

cdr3_length: 15
v_call: TRBV11-1
j_call: TRBJ2-3
cdr3_aa: ASSSPDGGLATDTQY

cdr3_length: 13
v_call: TRBV13
j_call: TRBJ2-7
cdr3_aa: ASSSYRGPRYEQY

cdr3_length: 17
v_call: TRBV7-9
j_call: TRBJ2-3
cdr3_aa: ASSLVEAQGNALTDTQY

cdr3_length: 13
v_call: TRBV5-1
j_call: TRBJ1-5
cdr3_aa: ASSLVGGNNQPQH

cdr3_length: 12
v_call: TRBV15
j_call: TRBJ2-7
cdr3_aa: ATSRDPWAYEQY

cdr3_length: 16
v_call: TRBV28
j_call: TRBJ1-4
cdr3_aa: ASSLSPGTGGWNEKLF

cdr3_length: 13
v_call: TRBV2
j_call: TRBJ2-7
cdr3_aa: ASSDGQGYLYEQY

cdr3_length: 13
v_call: TRBV11-1
j_call: TRBJ2-5
cdr3_aa: ASSHRDRAQETQY

cdr3_length: 15
v_call: TRBV7-8
j_call: TRBJ1-5
cdr3_aa: ASSFEGRGRRNQPQH

cdr3_length: 15
v_call: TRBV7-8
j_call: TRBJ1-5
cdr3_aa: ASTSTRDRASNQPQH

cdr3_length: 12
v_call: TRBV6-5
j_call: TRBJ2-6
cdr3_aa: ASRTDSGANVLT

cdr3_length: 12
v_call: TRBV10-3
j_call: TRBJ1-5
cdr3_aa: AISERTDTRPQH